These T cell receptor beta chains were read from a single sample in a study of siplizumab effects on memory and regulatory T cells. Their antigens remain unidentified. Generated by immunoSEQ multiplex PCR, the TCRdb table keeps only in-frame clones and is missing some. The sample records 11,000 to 15,000 clones, approximately 49% being singletons. Sample: CFSE-low (dividing) CD4+ T cells sorted from an allogeneic mixed lymphocyte reaction. Source of these receptors: a human donor in good health; the cells came from an allogeneic mixed lymphocyte reaction. CDR3s include the opening cysteine and the closing phenylalanine or tryptophan. D genes are given only for firm matches. Only part of the rows carry a size: once, few, many, or a class if the clone is expanded.

V	D	size	J	DNA	CDR3
TRBV6-1	-	-	TRBJ1-6	TGTGCCAGCAGTGAATACAGGGCACCCCTCCACTTT	CASSEYRAPLHF
TRBV28	TRBD2	-	TRBJ2-1	TGTGCCTGTCTAGCGGGAGCGAGAAATGAGCAGTTCTTC	CACLAGARNEQFF
TRBV5-1	TRBD1	few	TRBJ2-5	TGCGCCAGCAGCGAGGGACAGGGGGGACCACAAGAGACCCAGTACTTC	CASSEGQGGPQETQYF
TRBV5-1	TRBD2	-	TRBJ2-3	TGCGCCAGCAGCCCTCTGGCGGGGGCAGATACGCAGTATTTT	CASSPLAGADTQYF
TRBV10-3	-	-	TRBJ2-7	TGTGCCATCAGTGAGTCGACTGGGGGCCCCTACGAGCAGTACTTC	CAISESTGGPYEQYF
TRBV6-5	TRBD1	-	TRBJ1-1	TGTGCCAGCAGCCTGACAGGGGGAGTTACTGAAGCTTTCTTT	CASSLTGGVTEAFF
TRBV5-5	-	-	TRBJ2-1	TGTGCCAGCAGCTTATCGATAAGCTCCTACAATGAGCAGTTCTTC	CASSLSISSYNEQFF
TRBV5-4	TRBD2	-	TRBJ2-7	TGTGCCAGCAGCCAAGATGCCGGGAGGGGCTCGGAGCAGTACTTC	CASSQDAGRGSEQYF
TRBV6-6	-	-	TRBJ2-3	TGTGCCAGCAGTCTCGGGGGCCCCCAGTTGACGCAGTATTTT	CASSLGGPQLTQYF
TRBV11-3	-	-	TRBJ2-2	TGTGCCAGCAGCAAGACAGGAGAGGACACCGGGGAGCTGTTTTTT	CASSKTGEDTGELFF
TRBV5-4	TRBD1	medium-sized	TRBJ1-6	TGTGCCAGCAACCAGGACAGGGTGAATTCACCCCTCCACTTT	CASNQDRVNSPLHF
TRBV7-9	-	-	TRBJ2-5	TGTGCCAGCAGCTTATACGAGATCGGGACCCAGTACTTC	CASSLYEIGTQYF
TRBV7-8	-	few	TRBJ1-1	TGTGCCAGCAGCTTATCCAGGACTGAAGCTTTCTTT	CASSLSRTEAFF
TRBV19	-	-	TRBJ2-1	TGTGCCAGTAGTCCCGAGGGTAGGACCCCCTACAATGAGCAGTTCTTC	CASSPEGRTPYNEQFF
TRBV15	-	-	TRBJ2-5	TGTGCCACCAGCAGAGACCGACAGGACCAAGAGACCCAGTACTTC	CATSRDRQDQETQYF
TRBV2	-	-	TRBJ2-5	TGTGCCAGCACCAACTCGCTGGGGGGCCAAGAGACCCAGTACTTC	CASTNSLGGQETQYF
TRBV10-2	TRBD1	-	TRBJ2-5	TGCGCCAGCAGACCGGGACAGGGGTATGCAGAGACCCAGTACTTC	CASRPGQGYAETQYF
TRBV7-2	TRBD2	-	TRBJ2-7	TGTGCCAGCGGCCGGACTAGCGGCACCTACGAGCAGTACTTC	CASGRTSGTYEQYF
TRBV18	-	-	TRBJ2-7	TGTGCCAGCTCACCCCTAGCGTCCCTCTACGAGCAGTACTTC	CASSPLASLYEQYF
TRBV11-3	TRBD1	-	TRBJ2-5	TGTGCCAGCAGCCCTCGGACAGGCCAAGAGACCCAGTACTTC	CASSPRTGQETQYF
TRBV5-1	-	-	TRBJ2-7	TGCGCCAGCAGAATGGATTACGAGCAGTACTTC	CASRMDYEQYF
TRBV25-1	TRBD1	-	TRBJ1-4	TGTGCCAGCAGTGAATGGACAGGGCGCGAAAAACTGTTTTTT	CASSEWTGREKLFF
TRBV18	-	-	TRBJ1-5	TGTGCCAGCTCACCCGGACAGCTTAGCAATCAGCCCCAGCATTTT	CASSPGQLSNQPQHF
TRBV28	-	-	TRBJ1-6	TGTGCCAGCAGTTTAACGTATTATTCACCCCTCCACTTT	CASSLTYYSPLHF
TRBV7-8	TRBD1	-	TRBJ2-7	TGTGCCAGCAGCCCATCCAGGGGGCCCGAACCGCCGCAGTACTTC	CASSPSRGPEPPQYF
TRBV20-1	-	-	TRBJ2-4	TGCAGTGCTCCTGATGGGAGCATTCAGTACTTC	CSAPDGSIQYF
TRBV7-9	-	-	TRBJ2-7	TGTGCCAGCAGCTTAGGTTATCGCGGGGAATTCGCCTACGAGCAGTACTTC	CASSLGYRGEFAYEQYF
TRBV12-1	-	-	TRBJ2-4	TGTGCCAGCAGCTGCCTCCACCTGGACCCTAGCCAAAACATTCAGTACTTC	CASSCLHLDPSQNIQYF
TRBV6-5	TRBD2	-	TRBJ2-1	TGTGCCAGCAGGCCACTAGCGGGGAATAACAATGAGCAGTTCTTC	CASRPLAGNNNEQFF
TRBV30	TRBD1	medium-sized	TRBJ1-5	TGTGCCTGGAGTAGACAGGGCCTACAGCCCCAGCATTTT	CAWSRQGLQPQHF
TRBV18	-	few	TRBJ2-3	TGTGCCAGCTCACCTTTTCGGGAGCGGATTACAGATACGCAGTATTTT	CASSPFRERITDTQYF
TRBV7-9	TRBD1	few	TRBJ1-4	TGTGCCAGCAGCTTAGGGGACAGGGGCTCAAATGAAAAACTGTTTTTT	CASSLGDRGSNEKLFF